The clone carrying this T cell receptor (beta chain) was found many times. Antigen unknown. This specimen belongs to a study of T cells in Graves' hyperthyroidism and ophthalmopathy. In making diagnoses, clinical symptoms, serum thyroxine and TRAb, thyroid ultrasound and orbital computed tomography were all used. Around 10 ml of fresh peripheral blood supplied the PBMCs. Study-wide points: Appearing also in blood were most of the thyroid clonotypes expanded above 0.001. Model-based prediction identified ophthalmopathy a median 6.5 months prior to its onset.

Germline loops: CDR1 MNHNS, CDR2 SASEGT. This CDR3 contains 14 residues. The V and J ends lost 4 bases and 4 bases respectively, with 14 bases between them. What was amplified from RNA transcripts were TCR beta CDR3 regions. When the TCR CDR3 underwent first-round RT-PCR, the HTBI primer set was used. One entry per CDR3 protein results from TCRdb running MiXCR on the multiplex PCR reads. This sample has 460,000 or so distinct CDR3 sequences, with around an eighth found just once. The chain has TRBV6-1 and TRBJ2-7, with D possibly TRBD2 on 6 matching bases. The sequence was obtained from a woman between 18 and 30 years old with Graves' hyperthyroidism. The sample consisted of blood. The CDR3 DNA sequence: TGTGCCAGCAGTGTTTGGGGGGTCCGGTACGAGCAGTACGTC. It translates to CASSVWGVRYEQYV.